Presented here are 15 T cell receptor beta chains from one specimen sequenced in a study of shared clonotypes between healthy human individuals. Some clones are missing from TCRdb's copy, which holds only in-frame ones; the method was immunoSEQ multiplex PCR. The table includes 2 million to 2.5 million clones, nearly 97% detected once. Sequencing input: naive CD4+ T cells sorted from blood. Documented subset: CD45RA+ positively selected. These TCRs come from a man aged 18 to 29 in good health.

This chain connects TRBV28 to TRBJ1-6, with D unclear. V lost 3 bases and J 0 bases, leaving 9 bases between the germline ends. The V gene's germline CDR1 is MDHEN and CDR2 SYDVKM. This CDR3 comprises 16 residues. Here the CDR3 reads CASSFLGSSYNSPLHF. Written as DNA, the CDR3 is TGTGCCAGCAGTTTTCTGGGGAGCTCCTATAATTCACCCCTCCACTTT.

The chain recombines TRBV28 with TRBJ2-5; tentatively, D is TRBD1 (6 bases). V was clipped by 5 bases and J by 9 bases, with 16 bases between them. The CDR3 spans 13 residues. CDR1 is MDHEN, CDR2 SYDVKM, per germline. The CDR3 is CASSQGHRLAQYF. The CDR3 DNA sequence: TGTGCCAGCAGTCAGGGGCATCGTCTCGCCCAGTACTTC.

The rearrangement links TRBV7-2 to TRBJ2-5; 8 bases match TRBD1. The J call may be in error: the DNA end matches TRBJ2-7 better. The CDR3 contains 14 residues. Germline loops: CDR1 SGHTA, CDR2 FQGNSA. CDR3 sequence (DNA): TGTGCCAGCAGCCTCGGGACAGGCCCCTACGAGCAGTACTTC. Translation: CASSLGTGPYEQYF.

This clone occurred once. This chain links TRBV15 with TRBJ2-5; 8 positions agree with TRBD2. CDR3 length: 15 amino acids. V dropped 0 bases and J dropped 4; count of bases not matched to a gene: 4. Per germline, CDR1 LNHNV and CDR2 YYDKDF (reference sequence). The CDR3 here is CATSRDVSGGETQYF. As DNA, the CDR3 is TGTGCCACCAGCAGAGATGTCAGCGGGGGAGAGACCCAGTACTTC.

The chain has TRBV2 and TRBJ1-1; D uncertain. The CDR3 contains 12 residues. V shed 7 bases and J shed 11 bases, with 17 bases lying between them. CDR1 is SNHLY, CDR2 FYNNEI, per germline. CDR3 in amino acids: CASKEAPFTAFF. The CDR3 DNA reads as TGTGCCAGCAAGGAGGCCCCGTTCACTGCTTTCTTT.

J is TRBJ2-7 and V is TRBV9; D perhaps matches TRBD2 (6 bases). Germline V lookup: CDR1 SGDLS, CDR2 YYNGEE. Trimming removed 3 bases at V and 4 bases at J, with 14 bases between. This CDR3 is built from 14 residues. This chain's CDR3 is CASSEGLLGYEQYF. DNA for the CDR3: TGTGCCAGCAGCGAGGGACTCCTGGGGTACGAGCAGTACTTC.

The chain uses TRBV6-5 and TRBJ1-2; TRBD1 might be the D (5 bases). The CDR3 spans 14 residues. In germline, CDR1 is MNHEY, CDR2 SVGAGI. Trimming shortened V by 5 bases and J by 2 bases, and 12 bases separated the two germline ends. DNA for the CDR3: TGTGCCAGCAGTGCAGGGTACACAAACTATGGCTACACCTTC. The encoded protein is CASSAGYTNYGYTF.

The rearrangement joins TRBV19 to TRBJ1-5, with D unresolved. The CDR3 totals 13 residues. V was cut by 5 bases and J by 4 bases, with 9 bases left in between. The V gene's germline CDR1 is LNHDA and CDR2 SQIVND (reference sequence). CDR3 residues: CASSFTENQPQHF. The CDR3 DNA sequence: TGTGCCAGTAGTTTCACAGAGAATCAGCCCCAGCATTTT.

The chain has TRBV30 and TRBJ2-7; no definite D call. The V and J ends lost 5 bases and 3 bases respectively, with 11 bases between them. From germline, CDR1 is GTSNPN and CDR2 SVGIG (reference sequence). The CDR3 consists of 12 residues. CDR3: CAWRVTNYEQYF. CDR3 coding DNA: TGTGCCTGGCGGGTCACCAACTACGAGCAGTACTTC.

The CDR3 spells CASSQEVAEWNEQFF. Here the CDR3 DNA reads TGCGCCAGCAGCCAAGAGGTAGCGGAGTGGAATGAGCAGTTCTTC. The genes are TRBV4-3 and TRBJ2-1; D may be TRBD2 (6 bases). Germline lookup yields CDR1 LGHNA and CDR2 YSLEER. This CDR3 is 15 amino acids long. V lost 0 bases to trimming and J lost 7 bases, with 13 bases between them.

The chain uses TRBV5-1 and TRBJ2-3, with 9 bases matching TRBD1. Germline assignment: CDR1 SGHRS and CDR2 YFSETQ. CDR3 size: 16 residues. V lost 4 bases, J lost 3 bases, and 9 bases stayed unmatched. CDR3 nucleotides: TGCGCCAGCAGCCTCGGACAGGGGAGGTTTACAGATACGCAGTATTTT. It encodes CASSLGQGRFTDTQYF.

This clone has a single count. Here the CDR3 reads CASSYYPLGQPQHF. The CDR3 DNA reads TGTGCCAGCAGTTACTACCCCTTGGGACAGCCCCAGCATTTT. V gene TRBV6-6 combines with J gene TRBJ1-5; D unclear. Per germline, CDR1 MNHNY and CDR2 SVGAGI (reference sequence). This CDR3 region has 14 residues. Trimming took 1 base from V and 7 from J, leaving 11 bases between them.

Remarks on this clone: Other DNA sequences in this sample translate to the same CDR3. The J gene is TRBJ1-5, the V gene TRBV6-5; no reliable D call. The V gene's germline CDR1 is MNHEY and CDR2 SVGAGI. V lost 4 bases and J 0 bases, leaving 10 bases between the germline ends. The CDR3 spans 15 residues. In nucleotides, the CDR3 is TGTGCCAGCAGTTCGGCGGGGAATAGCAATCAGCCCCAGCATTTT. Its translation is CASSSAGNSNQPQHF.

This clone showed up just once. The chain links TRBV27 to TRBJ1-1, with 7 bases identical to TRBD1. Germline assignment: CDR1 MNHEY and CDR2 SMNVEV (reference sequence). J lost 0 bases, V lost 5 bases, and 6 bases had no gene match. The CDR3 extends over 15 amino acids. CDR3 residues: CASSPGTDMNTEAFF. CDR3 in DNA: TGTGCCAGCAGTCCCGGGACAGATATGAACACTGAAGCTTTCTTT.

CDR3: CASSLERGGTEAFF. The DNA for the CDR3 is TGTGCCAGCAGCTTGGAGAGGGGAGGAACTGAAGCTTTCTTT. The gene calls are TRBV5-6 and TRBJ1-1; D possibly corresponds to TRBD1 (5 bases). The length of the CDR3 is 14 residues. V was trimmed by 0 bases and J by 5 bases, leaving 11 bases between them. CDR1 and CDR2 from the germline V gene are SGHDT and YYEEEE.